The clone carrying this T cell receptor (beta chain) was observed a handful of times. Antigen: not known. Donors each provided approximately 9.6 milliliters of peripheral blood. PBMCs were isolated at a quantity of at least 6.5 million per sample. Together with a sample-barcoded 5' primer, a J-beta primer mix was included in a second PCR lasting about 6 to 11 cycles. CDR3-containing paired-end reads numbering at least 3 million came from each sample. TCRdb called the 5' RACE reads again in MiXCR, with one record for every CDR3 protein. The data contain about 1.5 million distinct CDR3 sequences, approximately 42% of them seen just once; the ten biggest clones take up 7.9%. These data are taken from a study of blood T cells in healthy people across ages. Overall study findings and caveats: CMV status of donors was not determined, possibly confounding expanded clonotype changes.

Trimming cost V 5 bases and J 1 base, with 7 bases left between them. This CDR3 spans 12 amino acids. CDR1 DFQATT and CDR2 SNEGSKA come from the germline V gene (reference sequence). The sequencing sample was made of blood. The rearrangement uses TRBV20-1 and TRBJ2-3, with D perhaps TRBD2 (5 bases). This clonotype was obtained from a woman aged 18-29 years in good health. The CDR3 loop reads CSAVEGTDTQYF. Here the CDR3 DNA reads TGCAGTGCTGTGGAGGGCACAGATACGCAGTATTTT.